This T cell receptor (beta chain) was identified during a study of blood T cell repertoires in COVID-19. Overall study context: Sites in the United States, Italy and Spain provided acute and convalescent COVID-19 samples.

Trimming cost V 7 bases and J 9 bases, with 18 bases left between them. The CDR3 spans 14 residues. From germline, CDR1 is MNHEY and CDR2 SVGAGI. In the original processing: From reference gene primer amplification, estimates of nucleated cell counts were derived. The table came from immunoSEQ multiplex PCR; TCRdb's copy has only in-frame clones and leaves some out. V and J calls plus clone size are reproduced from that table; the DNA served to infer D and trimming. The sample contains 120,000 or so clones, 80% to 90% of which appear only once. This receptor was taken from a human donor in a cohort sampled during active COVID-19. Sequencing was carried out using peripheral blood. The J gene is TRBJ1-4, the V gene TRBV6-5, with D perhaps TRBD1 (6 bases). For the CDR3, the DNA is TGTGCCAGCAACCCGAGGACAGAAGGTCAAAAACTGTTTTTT. It translates to CASNPRTEGQKLFF.